These T cell receptor beta chains were read from a single sample in a study of spatial heterogeneity in lung cancer. TCRdb re-called the 5' RACE reads through MiXCR, storing one row per CDR3 protein. The sample includes around 47,000 distinct CDR3 sequences, less than 9% of them seen just once. The starting material was PBMCs, obtained at follow-up. The receptors were gathered from a female donor with early-stage non-small cell lung cancer. CDR3s include the opening cysteine and the closing phenylalanine or tryptophan. Rows may omit the clone size; those that give it use once, few, many or a size class.

size	J	V	CDR3
many	TRBJ2-7	TRBV7-2	CASSLGPASGGAGQYF
many	TRBJ2-3	TRBV7-2	CASSPHSDTQYF
-	TRBJ2-1	TRBV7-9	CASTLSGGYNEQFF
many	TRBJ2-7	TRBV10-3	CAISATLGGSDEQYF
many	TRBJ1-4	TRBV7-9	CASSPESRGDEKLFF
-	TRBJ2-1	TRBV9	CASSASGVGNEQFF
-	TRBJ2-3	TRBV20-1	CSVPPGRGGGDTQYF
-	TRBJ1-1	TRBV29-1	CSVEMIGMNTEAFF
-	TRBJ2-5	TRBV10-3	CAIRRDRPEETQYF
-	TRBJ1-2	TRBV20-1	CSARLDRENYGYTF
-	TRBJ2-1	TRBV20-1	CSARATGSAGGRNEQFF
-	TRBJ1-1	TRBV7-6	CASSLAGGQNTEAFF
many	TRBJ2-3	TRBV29-1	CSVGGTGLSTDTQYF
-	TRBJ2-3	TRBV10-1	CASSRLIIDTQYF
few	TRBJ2-3	TRBV20-1	CSARRTGVGDTQYF
many	TRBJ1-2	TRBV5-1	CASSSDRVDYGYTF
-	TRBJ2-5	TRBV18	CASSLTSGEAETQYF
many	TRBJ1-5	TRBV28	CASRSTDALYSNQPQHF
many	TRBJ2-5	TRBV7-3	CASSLAGPYQETQYF
many	TRBJ2-3	TRBV24-1	CATRRDGGTDTQYF
few	TRBJ1-2	TRBV9	CASSVEGLRGRRNF
many	TRBJ2-1	TRBV6-6	CASVLERGRNNEQFF
many	TRBJ2-4	TRBV15	CATSKRTGTGQRLAKNIQYF
many	TRBJ2-5	TRBV6-5	CASSYTTRRDQETQYF
few	TRBJ2-5	TRBV2	CASSERGRETQYF
few	TRBJ1-1	TRBV12-3/TRBV12-4	CASSLDGTQTGAFF
-	TRBJ2-6	TRBV23-1	CASSRVDRAFSGANVLTF
-	TRBJ2-3	TRBV3-1	CASSPLTFSTDTQYF
-	TRBJ1-1	TRBV11-2	CASSLIGGSAEAFF
few	TRBJ2-1	TRBV12-3/TRBV12-4	CASSFADPARGQFF
many	TRBJ2-1	TRBV5-6	CASSGTYNEQFF